This TCR beta chain originates from a study of blood T cells in healthy people across ages. Primers used in a second PCR of about 7 to 12 cycles were a sample-barcoded 5' primer and a J-beta primer mix. Each TCR beta cDNA got a 12-nucleotide random molecular identifier. Each CDR3 protein gets one entry after TCRdb re-called the 5' RACE reads with MiXCR. The table has some 1.7 million distinct CDR3 sequences, roughly 28% seen once. Germline values: CDR1 SGHTA, CDR2 FQGNSA. V lost 3 bases and J lost 8, with 17 bases in between. CDR3 length: 15 amino acids. This clonotype has just a few counts. The source of this sequence is a woman aged 25 to 39 in good health. V gene TRBV7-2 combines with J gene TRBJ2-1; a weak D match, TRBD1 (7 bases). Sample: blood. The CDR3 DNA sequence: TGTGCCAGCAGCTTTGAGAAGGCAGGGGGGTATGAGCAGTTCTTC. It encodes CASSFEKAGGYEQFF.